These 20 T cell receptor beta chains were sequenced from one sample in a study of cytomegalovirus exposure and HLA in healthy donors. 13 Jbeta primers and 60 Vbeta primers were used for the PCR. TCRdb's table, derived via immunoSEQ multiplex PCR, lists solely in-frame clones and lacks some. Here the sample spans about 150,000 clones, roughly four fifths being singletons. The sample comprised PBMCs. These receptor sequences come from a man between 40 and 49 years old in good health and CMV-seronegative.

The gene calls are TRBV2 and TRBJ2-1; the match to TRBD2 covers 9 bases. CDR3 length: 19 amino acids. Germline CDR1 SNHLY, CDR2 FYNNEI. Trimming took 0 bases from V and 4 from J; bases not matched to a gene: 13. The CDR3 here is CASSEALRGKREVYNEQFF. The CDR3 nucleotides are TGTGCCAGCAGTGAAGCGCTTCGGGGTAAGCGGGAGGTTTACAATGAGCAGTTCTTC.

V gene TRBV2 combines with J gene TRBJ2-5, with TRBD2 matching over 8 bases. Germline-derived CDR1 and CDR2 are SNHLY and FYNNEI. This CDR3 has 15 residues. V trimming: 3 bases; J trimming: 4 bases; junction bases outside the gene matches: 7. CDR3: CASSDTAGEPETQYF. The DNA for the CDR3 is TGTGCCAGCAGTGACACAGCGGGAGAACCAGAGACCCAGTACTTC.

The CDR3 DNA sequence: TGTGCCAGCAGCTTGACAGGGGGCCTGTCCGGGGAGCTGTTTTTT. It encodes CASSLTGGLSGELFF. This sequence joins TRBV5-5 and TRBJ2-2, with 9 nucleotides matching TRBD1. Trimming cost V 1 base and J 6 bases; bases outside gene matches: 4. The CDR3 has 15 residues. CDR1 and CDR2 from the germline V gene are SGHKS and YYEKEE (reference sequence).

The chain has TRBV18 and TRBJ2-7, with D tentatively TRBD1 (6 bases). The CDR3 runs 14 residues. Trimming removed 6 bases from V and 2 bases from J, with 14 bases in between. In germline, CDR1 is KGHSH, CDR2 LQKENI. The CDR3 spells CASSLGQPAYEQYV. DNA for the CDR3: TGTGCCAGCTCCCTAGGACAGCCAGCCTACGAGCAGTACGTC.

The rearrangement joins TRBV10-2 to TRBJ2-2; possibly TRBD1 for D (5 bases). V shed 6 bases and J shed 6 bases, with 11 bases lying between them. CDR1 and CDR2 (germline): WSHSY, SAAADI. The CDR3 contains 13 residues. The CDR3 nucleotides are TGCGCCAGCAGCCTCGGCAGGGCCGGGGAGCTGTTTTTT. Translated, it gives CASSLGRAGELFF.

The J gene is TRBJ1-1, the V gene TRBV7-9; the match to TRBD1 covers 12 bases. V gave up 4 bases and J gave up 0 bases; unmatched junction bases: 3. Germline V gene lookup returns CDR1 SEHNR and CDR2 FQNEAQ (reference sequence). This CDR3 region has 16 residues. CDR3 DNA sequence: TGTGCCAGCAGCTCGGGGACAGGGGGCCTGAACACTGAAGCTTTCTTT. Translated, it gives CASSSGTGGLNTEAFF.

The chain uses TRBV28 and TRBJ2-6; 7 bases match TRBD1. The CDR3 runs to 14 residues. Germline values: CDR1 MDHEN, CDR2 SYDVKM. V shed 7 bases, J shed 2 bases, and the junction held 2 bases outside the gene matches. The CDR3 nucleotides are TGTGCCAGCAAGGGGGCGGCTGGGGCCAACGTCCTGACTTTC. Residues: CASKGAAGANVLTF.

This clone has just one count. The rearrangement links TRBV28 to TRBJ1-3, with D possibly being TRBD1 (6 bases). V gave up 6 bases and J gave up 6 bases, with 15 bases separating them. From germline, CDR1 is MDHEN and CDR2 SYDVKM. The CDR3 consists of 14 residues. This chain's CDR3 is CASSQGTAENTIYF. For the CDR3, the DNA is TGTGCCAGCAGCCAGGGGACGGCGGAAAACACCATATATTTT.

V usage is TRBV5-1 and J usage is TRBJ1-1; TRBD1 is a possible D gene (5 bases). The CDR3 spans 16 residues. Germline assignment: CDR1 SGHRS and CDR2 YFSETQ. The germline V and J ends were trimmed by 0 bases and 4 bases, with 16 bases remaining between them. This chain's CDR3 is CASSLASLDGGTEAFF. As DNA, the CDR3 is TGCGCCAGCAGCTTGGCCTCATTGGACGGGGGCACTGAAGCTTTCTTT.

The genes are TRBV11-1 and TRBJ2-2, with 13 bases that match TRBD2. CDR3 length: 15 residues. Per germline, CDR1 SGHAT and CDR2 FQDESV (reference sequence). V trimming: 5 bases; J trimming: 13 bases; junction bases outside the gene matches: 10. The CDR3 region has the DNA TGTGCCAGCAGCCCAACACTAGCGGGAGGGCAGTCGCTGTTTTTT. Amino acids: CASSPTLAGGQSLFF.

This chain's CDR3 is CASTPRAANQPQHF. The CDR3 DNA sequence: TGTGCCAGCACCCCCAGGGCAGCTAATCAGCCCCAGCATTTT. The V and J genes are TRBV7-8 and TRBJ1-5; the D gene is possibly TRBD1 (5 bases). Germline CDR1 is SGHVS and CDR2 is FQNEAQ. The CDR3 loop spans 14 amino acids. Trimming cost V 7 bases and J 4 bases, with 14 bases left between them.

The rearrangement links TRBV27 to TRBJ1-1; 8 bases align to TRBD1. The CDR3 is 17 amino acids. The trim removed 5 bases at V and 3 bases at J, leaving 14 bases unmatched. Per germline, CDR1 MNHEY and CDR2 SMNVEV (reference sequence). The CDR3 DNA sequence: TGTGCCAGCAGTACCAGACAGGGGAGGATGAAGGACACTGAAGCTTTCTTT. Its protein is CASSTRQGRMKDTEAFF.

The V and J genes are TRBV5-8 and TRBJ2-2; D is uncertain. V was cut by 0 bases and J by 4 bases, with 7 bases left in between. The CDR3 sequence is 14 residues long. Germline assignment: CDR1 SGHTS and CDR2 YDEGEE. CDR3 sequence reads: CASSLDRITGELFF. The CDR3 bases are TGTGCCAGCAGCTTGGACAGAATCACCGGGGAGCTGTTTTTT.

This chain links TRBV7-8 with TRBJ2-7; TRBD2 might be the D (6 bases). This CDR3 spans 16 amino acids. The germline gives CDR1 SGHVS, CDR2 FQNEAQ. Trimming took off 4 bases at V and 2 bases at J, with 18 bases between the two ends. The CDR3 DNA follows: TGTGCCAGCAGCTCGATTAAAGGGGACTCCCCCTACGAGCAGTACTTC. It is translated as CASSSIKGDSPYEQYF. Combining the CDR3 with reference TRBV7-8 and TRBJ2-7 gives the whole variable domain GAGVSQSPRYKVAKRGQDVALRCDPISGHVSLFWYQQALGQGPEFLTYFQNEAQLDKSGLPSDRFFAERPEGSVSTLKIQRTQQEDSAVYLCASSSIKGDSPYEQYFGPGTRLTVT.

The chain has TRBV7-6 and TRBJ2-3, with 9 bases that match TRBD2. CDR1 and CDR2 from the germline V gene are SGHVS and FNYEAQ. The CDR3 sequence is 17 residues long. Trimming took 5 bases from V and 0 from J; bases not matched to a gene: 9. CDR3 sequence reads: CASSGEASGTSTDTQYF. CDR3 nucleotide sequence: TGTGCCAGCAGCGGCGAGGCTAGCGGGACTAGCACAGATACGCAGTATTTT.

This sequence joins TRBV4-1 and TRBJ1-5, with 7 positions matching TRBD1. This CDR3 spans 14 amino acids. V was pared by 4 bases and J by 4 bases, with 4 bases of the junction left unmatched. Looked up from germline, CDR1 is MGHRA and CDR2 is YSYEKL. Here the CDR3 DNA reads TGCGCCAGCAGCCCCGGACAGGCAAATCAGCCCCAGCATTTT. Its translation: CASSPGQANQPQHF.

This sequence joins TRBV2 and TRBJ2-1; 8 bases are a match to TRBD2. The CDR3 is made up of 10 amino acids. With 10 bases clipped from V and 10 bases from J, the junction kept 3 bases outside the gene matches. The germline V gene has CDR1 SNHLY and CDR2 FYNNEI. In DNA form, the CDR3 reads TGTGCCATCTTAGCGGGGGAGCAGTTCTTC. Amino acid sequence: CAILAGEQFF.

CDR3 DNA sequence: TGTGCCAGCAGGTTCGGACAGGCTACTGAAGCTTTCTTT. This translates into CASRFGQATEAFF. The V call is TRBV7-9, the J call TRBJ1-1; 7 bases map to TRBD1. With 6 bases clipped from V and 5 bases from J, the junction kept 6 bases outside the gene matches. Germline V CDR1 and CDR2: SEHNR, FQNEAQ (reference sequence). The CDR3 runs 13 residues.

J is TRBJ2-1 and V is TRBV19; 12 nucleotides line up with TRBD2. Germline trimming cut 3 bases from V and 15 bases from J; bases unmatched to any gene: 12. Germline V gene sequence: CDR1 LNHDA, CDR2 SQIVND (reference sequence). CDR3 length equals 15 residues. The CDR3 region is CASSMVSSGRGDLFF. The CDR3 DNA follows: TGTGCCAGTAGTATGGTGTCTAGCGGGAGGGGGGATTTGTTCTTC.

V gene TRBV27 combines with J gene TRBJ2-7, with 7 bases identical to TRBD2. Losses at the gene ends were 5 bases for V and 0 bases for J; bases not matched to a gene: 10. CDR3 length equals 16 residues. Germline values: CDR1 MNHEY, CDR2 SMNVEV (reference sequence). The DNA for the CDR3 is TGTGCCAGCAGTCCCTCTTGGCGGGAGCTCTCCTACGAGCAGTACTTC. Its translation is CASSPSWRELSYEQYF.